This T cell receptor beta chain was observed in a study of molecular identifiers for immune sequencing clone quantification. Bulk TCR libraries used previously described methods and listed TCR primers. Via MiXCR, TCRdb re-called the PCR reads, giving one row per CDR3 protein. The data show about 68,000 distinct CDR3 sequences, 15% to 20% seen once. Findings and limits, study-wide: Detection of one spiked Jurkat cell's TCR RNA reportedly worked in about a million naive cells.

This clonotype came up many times. Its antigen is unidentified. Germline lookup yields CDR1 MNHNS and CDR2 SASEGT. This CDR3 region has 15 residues. Trimming cost V 10 bases and J 5 bases; bases outside gene matches: 11. The rearrangement joins TRBV6-1 to TRBJ2-3, with 11 bases matching TRBD2. Sequenced: naive CD8+ T cells from blood, with Jurkat cell RNA spiked in. Regarding subset: FACS-sorted CD8+CD4-CCR7+CD45RA+ naive T cells. The origin of this receptor is a human donor in good health. Some libraries in this study had Jurkat cell RNA spiked in. The CDR3 spells CANQPTSGSRDTQYF. CDR3 nucleotide sequence: TGTGCCAACCAACCCACTAGCGGGAGTCGAGATACGCAGTATTTT.